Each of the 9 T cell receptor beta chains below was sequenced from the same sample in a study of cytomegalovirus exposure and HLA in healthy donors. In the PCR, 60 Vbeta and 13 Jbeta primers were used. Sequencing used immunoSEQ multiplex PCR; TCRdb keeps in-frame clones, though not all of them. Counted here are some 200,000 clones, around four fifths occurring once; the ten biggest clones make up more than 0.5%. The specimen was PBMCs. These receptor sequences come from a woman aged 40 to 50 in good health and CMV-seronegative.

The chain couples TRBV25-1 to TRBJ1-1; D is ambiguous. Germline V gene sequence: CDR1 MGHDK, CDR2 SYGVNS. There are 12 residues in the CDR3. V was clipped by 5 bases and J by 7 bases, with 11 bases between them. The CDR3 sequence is CASSFAYSEAFF. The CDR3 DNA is TGTGCCAGCAGTTTCGCCTACAGTGAAGCTTTCTTT.

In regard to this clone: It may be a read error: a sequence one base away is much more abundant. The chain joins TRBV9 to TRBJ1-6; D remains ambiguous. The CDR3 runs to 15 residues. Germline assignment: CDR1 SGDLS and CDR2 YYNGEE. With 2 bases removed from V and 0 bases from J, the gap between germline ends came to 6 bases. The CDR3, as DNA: TGTGCCAGCAGCGTCGGGAGCTCCTATAATTCACCCCTCCACTTT. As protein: CASSVGSSYNSPLHF. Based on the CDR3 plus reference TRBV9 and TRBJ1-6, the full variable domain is DSGVTQTPKHLITATGQRVTLRCSPRSGDLSVYWYQQSLDQGLQFLIQYYNGEERAKGNILERFSAQQFPDLHSELNLSSLELGDSALYFCASSVGSSYNSPLHFGNGTRLTVT.

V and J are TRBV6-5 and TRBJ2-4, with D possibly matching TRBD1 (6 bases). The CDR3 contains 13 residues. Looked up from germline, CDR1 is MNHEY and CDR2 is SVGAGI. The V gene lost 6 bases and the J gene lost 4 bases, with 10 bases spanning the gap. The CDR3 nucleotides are TGTGCCAGCAGGGCTCAGGGGAAAAACATTCAGTACTTC. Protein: CASRAQGKNIQYF.

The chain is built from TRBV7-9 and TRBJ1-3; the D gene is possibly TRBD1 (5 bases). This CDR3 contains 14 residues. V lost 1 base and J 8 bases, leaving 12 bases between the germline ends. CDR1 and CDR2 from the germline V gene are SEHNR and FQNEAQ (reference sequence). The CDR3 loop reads CASSLGQLGHTIYF. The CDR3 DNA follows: TGTGCCAGCAGCTTAGGACAGTTGGGCCACACCATATATTTT.

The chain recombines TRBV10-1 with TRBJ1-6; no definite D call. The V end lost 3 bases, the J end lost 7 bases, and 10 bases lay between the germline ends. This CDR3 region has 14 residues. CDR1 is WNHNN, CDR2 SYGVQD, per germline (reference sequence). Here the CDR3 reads CASSDPGTNSPLHF. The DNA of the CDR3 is TGCGCCAGCAGTGACCCAGGAACAAATTCACCCCTCCACTTT.

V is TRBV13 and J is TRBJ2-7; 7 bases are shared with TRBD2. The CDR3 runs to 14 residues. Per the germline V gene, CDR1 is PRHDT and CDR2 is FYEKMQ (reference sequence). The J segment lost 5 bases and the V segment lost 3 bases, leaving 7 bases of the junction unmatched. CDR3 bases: TGTGCCAGCAGCTTCAGGGAGGGGTCGAACGAGCAGTACTTC. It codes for CASSFREGSNEQYF.

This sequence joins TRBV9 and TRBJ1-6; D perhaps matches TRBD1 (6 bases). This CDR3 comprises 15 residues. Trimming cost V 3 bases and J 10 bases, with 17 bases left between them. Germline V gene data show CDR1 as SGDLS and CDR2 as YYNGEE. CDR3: CASSAWDKARSPLHF. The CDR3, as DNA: TGTGCCAGCAGCGCCTGGGACAAAGCCCGCTCACCCCTCCACTTT. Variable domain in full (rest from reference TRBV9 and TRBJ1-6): DSGVTQTPKHLITATGQRVTLRCSPRSGDLSVYWYQQSLDQGLQFLIQYYNGEERAKGNILERFSAQQFPDLHSELNLSSLELGDSALYFCASSAWDKARSPLHFGNGTRLTVT.

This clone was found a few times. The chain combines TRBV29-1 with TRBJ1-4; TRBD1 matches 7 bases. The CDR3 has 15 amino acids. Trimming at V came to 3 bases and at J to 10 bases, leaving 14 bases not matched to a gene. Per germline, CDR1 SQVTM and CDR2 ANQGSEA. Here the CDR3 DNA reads TGCAGCGTTGAGGGAACAGGGGATCGCAAAAGAAAACTGTTTTTT. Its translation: CSVEGTGDRKRKLFF.

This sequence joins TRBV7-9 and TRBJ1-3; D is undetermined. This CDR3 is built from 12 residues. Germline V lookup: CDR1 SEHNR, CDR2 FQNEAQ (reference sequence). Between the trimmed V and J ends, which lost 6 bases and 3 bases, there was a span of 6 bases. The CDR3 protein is CASRFIGNTIYF. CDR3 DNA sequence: TGTGCCAGCAGATTCATTGGAAACACCATATATTTT. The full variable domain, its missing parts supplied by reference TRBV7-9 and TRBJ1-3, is DTGVSQNPRHKITKRGQNVTFRCDPISEHNRLYWYRQTLGQGPEFLTYFQNEAQLEKSRLLSDRFSAERPKGSFSTLEIQRTEQGDSAMYLCASRFIGNTIYFGEGSWLTVV.